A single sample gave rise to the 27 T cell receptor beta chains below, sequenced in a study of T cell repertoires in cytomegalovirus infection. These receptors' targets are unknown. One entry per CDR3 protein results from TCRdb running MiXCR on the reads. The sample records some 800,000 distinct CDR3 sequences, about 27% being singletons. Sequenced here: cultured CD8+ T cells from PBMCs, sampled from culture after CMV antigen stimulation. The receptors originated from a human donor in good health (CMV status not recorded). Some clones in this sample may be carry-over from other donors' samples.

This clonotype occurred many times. The CDR3 protein is CASGTGGQPQHF. The CDR3 coding sequence is TGTGCCAGCGGGACAGGGGGCCAGCCCCAGCATTTT. The chain is built from TRBV7-6 and TRBJ1-5; 12 bases agree with TRBD1. Germline-derived CDR1 and CDR2 are SGHVS and FNYEAQ. The CDR3 spans 12 residues. The trim removed 8 bases at V and 7 bases at J, leaving 0 bases unmatched.

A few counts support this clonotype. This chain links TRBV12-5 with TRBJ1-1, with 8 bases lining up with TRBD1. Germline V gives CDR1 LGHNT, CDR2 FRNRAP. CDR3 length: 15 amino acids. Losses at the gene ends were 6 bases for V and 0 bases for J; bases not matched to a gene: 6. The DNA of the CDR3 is TGTGCTAGTGGACTCGACAGGGGCCTGAACACTGAAGCTTTCTTT. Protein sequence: CASGLDRGLNTEAFF.

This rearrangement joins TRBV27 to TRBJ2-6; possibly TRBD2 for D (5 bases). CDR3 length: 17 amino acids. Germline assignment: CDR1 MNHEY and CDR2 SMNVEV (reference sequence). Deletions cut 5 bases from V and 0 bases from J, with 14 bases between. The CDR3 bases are TGTGCCAGCAGTCCTAGTTGGGGAGACTCTGGGGCCAACGTCCTGACTTTC. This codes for CASSPSWGDSGANVLTF.

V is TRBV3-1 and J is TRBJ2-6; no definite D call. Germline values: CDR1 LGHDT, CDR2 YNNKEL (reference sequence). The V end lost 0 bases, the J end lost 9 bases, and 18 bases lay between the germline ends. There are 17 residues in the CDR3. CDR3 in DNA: TGTGCCAGCAGCCAAGATAGTGCTTCGCTGTATGTCAACGTCCTGACTTTC. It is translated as CASSQDSASLYVNVLTF.

The CDR3 loop is CASSLTHRSLSYNEQFF. The DNA of the CDR3 is TGTGCCAGCAGCTTAACCCACAGGAGTCTCTCCTACAATGAGCAGTTCTTC. V gene TRBV11-2 combines with J gene TRBJ2-1; D might be TRBD1 (5 bases). There are 17 residues in the CDR3. Germline V CDR1 and CDR2: SGHAT, FQNNGV. Between the trimmed V and J ends, which lost 2 bases and 0 bases, there was a span of 14 bases.

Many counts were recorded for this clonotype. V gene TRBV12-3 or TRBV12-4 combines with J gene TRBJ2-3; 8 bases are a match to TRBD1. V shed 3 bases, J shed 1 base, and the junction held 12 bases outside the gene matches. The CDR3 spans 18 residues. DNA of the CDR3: TGTGCCAGCAGTTTTTGTTTCCAGGGGGCTAATTGCACAGATACGCAGTATTTT. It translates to CASSFCFQGANCTDTQYF.

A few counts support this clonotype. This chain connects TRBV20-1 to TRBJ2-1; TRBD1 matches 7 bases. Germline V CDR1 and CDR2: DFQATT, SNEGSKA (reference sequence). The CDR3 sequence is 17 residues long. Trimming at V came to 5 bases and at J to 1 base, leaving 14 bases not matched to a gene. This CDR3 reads CSAPTGTAGGSYNEQFF. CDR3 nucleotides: TGCAGTGCTCCGACCGGGACCGCAGGGGGTTCCTACAATGAGCAGTTCTTC.

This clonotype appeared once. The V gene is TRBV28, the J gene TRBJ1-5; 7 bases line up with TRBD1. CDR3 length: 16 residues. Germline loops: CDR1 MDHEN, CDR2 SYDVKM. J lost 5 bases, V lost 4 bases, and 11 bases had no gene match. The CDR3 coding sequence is TGTGCCAGCAGTTGGGGCACCGGGACAGACGATCAGCCCCAGCATTTT. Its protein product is CASSWGTGTDDQPQHF.

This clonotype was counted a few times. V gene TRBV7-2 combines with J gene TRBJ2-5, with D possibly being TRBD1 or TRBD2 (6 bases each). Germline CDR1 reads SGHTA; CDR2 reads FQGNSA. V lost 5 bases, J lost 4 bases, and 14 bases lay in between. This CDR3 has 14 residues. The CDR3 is CASSRGGTTETQYF. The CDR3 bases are TGTGCCAGCAGCCGTGGCGGGACAACAGAGACCCAGTACTTC.

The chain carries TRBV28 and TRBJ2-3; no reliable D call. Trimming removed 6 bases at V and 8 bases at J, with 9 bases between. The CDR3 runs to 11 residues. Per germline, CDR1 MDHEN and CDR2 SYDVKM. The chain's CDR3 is CASRRTATQYF. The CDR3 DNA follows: TGTGCCAGCAGAAGAACCGCTACGCAGTATTTT.

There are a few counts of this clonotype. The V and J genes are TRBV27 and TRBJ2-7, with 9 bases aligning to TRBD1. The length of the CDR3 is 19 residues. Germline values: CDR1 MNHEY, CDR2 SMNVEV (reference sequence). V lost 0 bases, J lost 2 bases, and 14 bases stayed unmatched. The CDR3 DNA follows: TGTGCCAGCAGTTTATCGGCCCCTTACGGGACAGGGTACACCTACGAGCAGTACGTC. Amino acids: CASSLSAPYGTGYTYEQYV.

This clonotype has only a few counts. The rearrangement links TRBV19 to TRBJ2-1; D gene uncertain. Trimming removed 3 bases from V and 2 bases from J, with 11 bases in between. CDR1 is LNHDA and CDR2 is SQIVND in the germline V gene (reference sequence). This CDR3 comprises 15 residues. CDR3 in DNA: TGTGCCAGTAGTATGACCCGTTACACCTACAATGAGCAGTTCTTC. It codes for CASSMTRYTYNEQFF.

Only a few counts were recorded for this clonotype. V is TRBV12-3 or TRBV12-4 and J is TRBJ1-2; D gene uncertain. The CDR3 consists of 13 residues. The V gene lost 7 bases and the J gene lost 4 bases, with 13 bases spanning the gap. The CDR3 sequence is CASTLGLSYGYTF. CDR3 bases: TGTGCCAGCACCTTAGGACTGAGCTATGGCTACACCTTC.

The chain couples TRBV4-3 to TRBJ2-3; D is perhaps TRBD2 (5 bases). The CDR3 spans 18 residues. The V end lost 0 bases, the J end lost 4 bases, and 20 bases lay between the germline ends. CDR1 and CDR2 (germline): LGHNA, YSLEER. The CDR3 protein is CASSQDRAGRFSPDTQYF. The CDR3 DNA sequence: TGCGCCAGCAGCCAAGATAGGGCGGGCCGCTTTTCCCCAGATACGCAGTATTTT.

The chain's CDR3 is CASSLRTREKLFF. The CDR3, as DNA: TGTGCCAGCAGCCTCCGGACCCGGGAAAAACTGTTTTTT. The chain links TRBV5-6 to TRBJ1-4; D is uncertain. V lost 4 bases to trimming and J lost 8 bases, with 12 bases between them. In germline, CDR1 is SGHDT, CDR2 YYEEEE. The length of the CDR3 is 13 residues.

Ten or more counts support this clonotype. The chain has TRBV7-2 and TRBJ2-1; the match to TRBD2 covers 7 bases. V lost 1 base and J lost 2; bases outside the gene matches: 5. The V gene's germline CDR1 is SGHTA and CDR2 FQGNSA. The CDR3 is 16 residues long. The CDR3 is CASSLGGGRTYNEQFF. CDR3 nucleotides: TGTGCCAGCAGCTTAGGGGGGGGTAGGACCTACAATGAGCAGTTCTTC.

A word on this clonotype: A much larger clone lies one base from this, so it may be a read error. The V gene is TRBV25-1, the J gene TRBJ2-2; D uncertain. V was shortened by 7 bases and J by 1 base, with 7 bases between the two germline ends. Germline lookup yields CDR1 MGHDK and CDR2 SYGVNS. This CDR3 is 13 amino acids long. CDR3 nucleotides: TGTGCCAGCATTCGAGGGAACACCGGGGAGCTGTTTTTT. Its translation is CASIRGNTGELFF.

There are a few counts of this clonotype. The CDR3 here is CASSFRRANEKLFF. CDR3 DNA: TGTGCCAGCAGTTTTAGACGGGCAAATGAAAAACTGTTTTTT. The V call is TRBV27, the J call TRBJ1-4; no clear D. Germline V lookup: CDR1 MNHEY, CDR2 SMNVEV (reference sequence). The V end lost 3 bases, the J end lost 5 bases, and 10 bases lay between the germline ends. This CDR3 region has 14 residues.

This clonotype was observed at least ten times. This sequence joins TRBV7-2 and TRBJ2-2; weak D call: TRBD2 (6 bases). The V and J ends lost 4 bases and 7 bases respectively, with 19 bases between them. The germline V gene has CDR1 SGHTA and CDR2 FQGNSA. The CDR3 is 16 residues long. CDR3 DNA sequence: TGTGCCAGCAGCTATTTGGGACCTCCAGCGGGCGGGGAGCTGTTTTTT. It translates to CASSYLGPPAGGELFF.

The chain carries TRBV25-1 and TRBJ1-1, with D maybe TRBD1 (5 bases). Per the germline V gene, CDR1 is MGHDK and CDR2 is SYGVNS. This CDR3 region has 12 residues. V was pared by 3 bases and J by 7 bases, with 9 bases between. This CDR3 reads CASSDFGGEAFF. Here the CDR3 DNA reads TGTGCCAGCAGTGATTTCGGGGGTGAAGCTTTCTTT.

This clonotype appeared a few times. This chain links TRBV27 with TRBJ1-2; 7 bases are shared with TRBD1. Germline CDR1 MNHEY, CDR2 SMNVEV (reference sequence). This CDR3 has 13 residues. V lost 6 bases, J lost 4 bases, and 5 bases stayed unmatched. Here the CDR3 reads CASRQGRGYGYTF. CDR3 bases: TGTGCCAGCAGACAGGGGCGAGGCTATGGCTACACCTTC.

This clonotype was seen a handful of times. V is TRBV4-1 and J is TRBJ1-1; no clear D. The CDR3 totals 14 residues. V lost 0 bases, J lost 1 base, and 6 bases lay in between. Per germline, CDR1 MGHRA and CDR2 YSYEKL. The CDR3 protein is CASSQEYRNTEAFF. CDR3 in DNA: TGCGCCAGCAGCCAAGAATATAGGAACACTGAAGCTTTCTTT.

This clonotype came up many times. The CDR3 sequence: CASSLRKWLPPLTNYGYTF. DNA of the CDR3: TGTGCCAGCAGTTTGAGAAAGTGGCTGCCTCCCCTAACTAACTATGGCTACACCTTC. This rearrangement joins TRBV27 to TRBJ1-2; D is uncertain. This CDR3 has 19 amino acids. The V end lost 3 bases, the J end lost 0 bases, and 23 bases lay between the germline ends. The V gene's germline CDR1 is MNHEY and CDR2 SMNVEV (reference sequence).

CDR3 sequence (DNA): TGTGCCAGCAGCCCAAGTAGCGGGGGTAGATATCGGAATGAGCAGTTCTTC. Its translation is CASSPSSGGRYRNEQFF. The rearrangement links TRBV9 to TRBJ2-1; 9 bases are a match to TRBD2. The trim removed 4 bases at V and 7 bases at J, leaving 15 bases unmatched. Germline V gives CDR1 SGDLS, CDR2 YYNGEE. CDR3 length: 17 amino acids.

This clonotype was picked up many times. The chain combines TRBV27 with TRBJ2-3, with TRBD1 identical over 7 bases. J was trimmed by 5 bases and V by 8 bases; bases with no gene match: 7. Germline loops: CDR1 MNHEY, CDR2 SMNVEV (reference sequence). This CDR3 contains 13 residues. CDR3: CASAVPGGDTQYF. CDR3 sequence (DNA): TGTGCCAGCGCCGTCCCAGGGGGAGATACGCAGTATTTT.

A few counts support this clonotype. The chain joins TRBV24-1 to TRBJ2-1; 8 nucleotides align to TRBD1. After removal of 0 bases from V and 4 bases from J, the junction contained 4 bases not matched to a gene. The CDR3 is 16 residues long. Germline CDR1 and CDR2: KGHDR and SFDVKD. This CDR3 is CATSDLQGAMYNEQFF. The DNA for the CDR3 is TGTGCCACCAGTGATTTGCAGGGGGCTATGTACAATGAGCAGTTCTTC.

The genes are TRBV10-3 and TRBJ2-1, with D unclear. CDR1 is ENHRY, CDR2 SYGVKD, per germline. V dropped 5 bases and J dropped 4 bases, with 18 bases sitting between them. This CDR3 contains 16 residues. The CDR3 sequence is CAISWGPYYGYNEQFF. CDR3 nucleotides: TGTGCCATCAGTTGGGGTCCTTATTATGGGTACAATGAGCAGTTCTTC.